This TCR beta chain was identified in a study of T cells in tuberculosis. Chain pairing is unknown; alpha and beta were sequenced separately. Some clones are missing from TCRdb's copy, which holds only in-frame ones; the method was immunoSEQ multiplex PCR. The sample lists tens of thousands of clones; approximately 81% were seen once. Germline assignment: CDR1 SEHNR and CDR2 FQNEAQ (reference sequence). CDR3 length: 11 amino acids. The V end lost 4 bases, the J end lost 3 bases, and 4 bases lay between the germline ends. Study-wide points: Low-affinity CD1B-GMM tetramer-binding T cells may have been missed.

Sorting used thawed, overnight-rested PBMC stained with anti-CD3, a viability dye and GMM-loaded CD1B tetramer. The CD1B tetramers carried C32 glucose monomycolate purified from Rhodococcus equi. PBMC for tetramer sorting were first depleted of CD14-expressing monocytes. Each donor contributed roughly 92,000 sorted tetramer-negative cells. This clone was observed a handful of times. This sequence was found in an adult woman with latent tuberculosis. The sequencing sample was made of CD1b-GMM tetramer-negative cells sorted from PBMCs. The J gene is TRBJ2-7, the V gene TRBV7-9; D is unclear. The CDR3 protein is CASSSYYEQYF. The CDR3 coding sequence is TGTGCCAGCAGCTCTTACTACGAGCAGTACTTC.